The present T cell receptor beta chain was sequenced within a study of blood T cell repertoires in COVID-19 (TCRdb year 2020). Regarding the study in general: Samples from collaborators originated in the United States, Italy and Spain and spanned both the acute and convalescent phases of COVID-19. The prospective study material was composed of cDNA or gDNA derived from T cells, B-cell-depleted T cells, or PBMCs. Subjects who had been exposed to COVID-19, were actively infected with it, or had recovered from it provided the deeply sampled blood TCRbeta repertoires that made up the dataset. A freely available public database, intended as a resource for researchers studying the immune response to SARS-CoV-2, is where the repertoires were released. Samples came from the ongoing ImmuneRACE study (first 160 participants) plus 1,254 subjects from 6 global collaborators. A de-identified subject ID, COVID-19 status, age in years and sex were almost always included in the sample metadata. Where HLA class I and class II types were available, the types were taken from metadata supplied by the sample provider, not from assay-based typing.

TCRbeta CDR3 regions were amplified from genomic DNA using the immunoSEQ Assay, a bias-controlled multiplex PCR. From the authors' description of their analysis: Nucleated cell counts per sample were estimated from amplification of reference gene primers within the assay. To quantify the absolute abundance of each unique TCRbeta CDR3 rearrangement, sequence reads were collapsed and filtered. For each sample, productive Simpson clonality was calculated by taking the square root of Simpson's diversity index across productive rearrangements. The table comes from immuneACCESS by way of TCRdb, which keeps in-frame sequences with V and J called. Part of the clones is missing from these tables; in studies checked, under half for an unresolved V gene and the rest for unknown reasons. V, J and clone size derive from that table, while D and trimming were established from the DNA sequence. This sample is represented by around 120,000 clones; over 70% of them were singletons. Approximately 2.5% of the sample is held by the ten biggest clonotypes.

General study outcomes and caveats: Clinical and demographic metadata were provided uncurated, with the amount varying by source and participant.

A note on this clone: What this receptor recognizes is not known. Base qualities are not recorded, but no much larger clone differs from it by a single base.

Collaborating institutions collected whole blood in K2EDTA tubes following their own protocols. For TCRbeta analysis, collaborator samples were shipped as frozen whole blood, as isolated PBMCs, or as DNA extracted from either sample type. The germline V gene provides CDR1 LGHNT and CDR2 FRNRAP. Taken from cysteine to phenylalanine, the CDR3 has 14 residues. The entry retains the CDR3 DNA only, 42 bases that are in frame from base 1. Trimming takes 9 bases off V and 5 bases off J; junction bases not matched to a gene: 9. The specimen was peripheral blood. The sequence links TRBV12-5 to TRBJ2-2; 7 middle bases align to TRBD1. This TCR was sampled from an older man with acute or convalescent COVID-19. The DNA sequence is given as TGTGCTAGCGCCAAGGGGGCGGCTACCGGGGAGCTGTTTTTT. This translates into CASAKGAATGELFF.